The text below deals with one TCR beta chain. The antigen is unknown. The genomic DNA of each subset was split evenly across several immunoSEQ plates. The method was immunoSEQ multiplex PCR; TCRdb's version includes in-frame clones alone and lacks a portion of them. The sample yields about 520,000 clones, roughly 80% seen once. The source of the sample is a study of shared clonotypes between healthy human individuals. CDR3 length equals 11 residues. Trimming pared 6 bases from V and 6 bases from J, leaving 6 bases between. Germline V CDR1 and CDR2: SNHLY, FYNNEI. Regarding the study as a whole: A limitation of the genetic and exposure-history diversity represented arose from few donors.

The source material was PBMCs. The rearrangement joins TRBV2 to TRBJ1-5; D is undetermined. The origin of this receptor is a woman between 35 and 50 years old in good health. Some clones in this sample may be carry-over from other donors' samples. The CDR3 protein is CASRGGQPQHF. The CDR3 nucleotides read TGTGCCAGCAGGGGAGGTCAGCCCCAGCATTTT.